This passage covers 6 T cell receptor beta chains from one sample sequenced in a study of OX40 agonist ivuxolimab in advanced cancers. Sequencing used immunoSEQ multiplex PCR; TCRdb keeps in-frame clones, though not all of them. The top ten hold about 0.31% of the sample, which has about 68,000 clones, roughly nine tenths seen once. This specimen consisted of CD4+ or CD8+ T cells sorted from blood, obtained in a trial of the OX40 agonist ivuxolimab. The receptors come from an adult with an advanced solid tumor such as melanoma, head and neck, liver or kidney cancer.

In its sample, this clone was seen once. The CDR3 DNA sequence: TGTGCCATCGCCTCTAAGGACAATGAGCAGTTCTTC. It specifies CAIASKDNEQFF. V usage is TRBV10-3 and J usage is TRBJ2-1; D gene uncertain. This CDR3 region has 12 residues. The germline V gene has CDR1 ENHRY and CDR2 SYGVKD. V was clipped by 8 bases and J by 5 bases, with 10 bases between them.

This clone came up once. The sample has other DNA sequences that encode this CDR3 too. The chain employs TRBV18 and TRBJ2-5; D remains unclear. CDR1 KGHSH and CDR2 LQKENI come from the germline V gene. V shed 0 bases and J shed 2 bases, with 4 bases lying between them. The CDR3 length is 13 residues. CDR3 region: CASSPPSQETQYF. The DNA of the CDR3 is TGTGCCAGCTCACCACCCAGTCAAGAGACCCAGTACTTC.

The chain recombines TRBV23-1 with TRBJ1-2; 8 positions match TRBD1. TRBV23-1 is placed among ORFs of uncertain function. V lost 4 bases, J lost 5 bases, and 6 bases stayed unmatched. The CDR3 runs to 14 residues. Here the CDR3 reads CASSPMDRDYGYTF. CDR3 DNA sequence: TGCGCCAGCAGTCCTATGGACAGGGATTATGGCTACACCTTC.

This chain joins TRBV20-1 and TRBJ2-5; tentative D call: TRBD2 (6 bases). Germline CDR1 and CDR2: DFQATT and SNEGSKA (reference sequence). The V end was cut by 5 bases, the J end by 5 bases, with 6 bases between. There are 10 residues in the CDR3. Here the CDR3 reads CSAGGETQYF. CDR3 DNA sequence: TGCAGTGCTGGGGGGGAGACCCAGTACTTC.

This clone was seen a handful of times. CDR3 amino acids: CASSESGHTVNTEAFF. In DNA form, the CDR3 reads TGTGCCAGCAGTGAATCGGGACACACCGTGAACACTGAAGCTTTCTTT. The chain is built from TRBV6-1 and TRBJ1-1; tentative D call: TRBD1 (6 bases). Germline assignment: CDR1 MNHNS and CDR2 SASEGT. V was shortened by 2 bases and J by 0 bases, with 13 bases between the two germline ends. The CDR3 is 16 residues long.

This sequence joins TRBV6-1 and TRBJ2-1, with D perhaps matching TRBD1 (5 bases). The CDR3 sequence is 15 residues long. In germline, CDR1 is MNHNS, CDR2 SASEGT. V lost 6 bases and J lost 6, with 18 bases in between. The DNA of the CDR3 is TGTGCCAGCAGGCCCTCGGAAGGTGGGGCCAATGAGCAGTTCTTC. Its protein is CASRPSEGGANEQFF.